This TCR beta chain appears in the sequencing data of a study of blood T cell repertoires in COVID-19. Background on the study: The United States, Italy and Spain supplied acute and convalescent COVID-19 samples. The analysed material was cDNA or gDNA that came from T cells, B-cell-depleted T cells, or PBMCs.

The CDR3 length is 12 residues. Per germline, CDR1 SQVTM and CDR2 ANQGSEA. Trimming took off 7 bases at V and 6 bases at J, with 16 bases between the two ends. In the authors' workflow: Estimates of nucleated cell counts were drawn from the amplification of reference gene primers. Libraries were prepared by immunoSEQ multiplex PCR; TCRdb keeps only in-frame clonotypes and omits some of them. The DNA was the basis for D and trimming; V, J and clone size are from that table. Of about 280,000 clones in the sample, around 86% were seen once. This chain uses TRBV29-1 with TRBJ2-7, with D perhaps matching TRBD1 (6 bases). Source material: peripheral blood. The receptor was derived from a young woman who had recovered from COVID-19. The CDR3 spells CSGGGQSGEQYF. CDR3 bases: TGCAGCGGCGGCGGACAGTCGGGCGAGCAGTACTTC.